This TCR beta chain stems from a study of blood T cell repertoires in COVID-19. At the level of the study: Material from acute and convalescent COVID-19 was sourced from the United States, Italy and Spain. Sources were T cells, B-cell-depleted T cells, or PBMCs; the material itself was cDNA or gDNA.

In the source study's methods: Amplified reference gene primers provided the basis for estimating nucleated cell counts. Assay used: immunoSEQ multiplex PCR; TCRdb lists only in-frame clones, some missing. D and trimming come from the DNA, and the V and J calls and clone size come from that table. Of tens of thousands of clones listed, roughly 82% are singletons. The CDR3 loop spans 17 amino acids. V lost 0 bases, J lost 3 bases, and 8 bases stayed unmatched. Germline-derived CDR1 and CDR2 are LGHNA and YNFKEQ. The sample comprised peripheral blood. The rearrangement links TRBV4-2 to TRBJ2-7, with 10 bases fitting TRBD2. This sequence was found in a man aged 50 to 59 with active COVID-19. The CDR3 here is CASSQDRLAGAFYEQYF. CDR3 nucleotides: TGTGCCAGCAGCCAAGATCGGCTAGCGGGAGCTTTCTACGAGCAGTACTTC.